Sequencing of this T cell receptor beta chain was carried out in a study of tumor and adjacent non-tumor tissue in lung cancer. General study findings and limits: Shorter survival was associated with higher TCR diversity in tumors.

The length of the CDR3 is 14 amino acids, counting both ends. Per germline, CDR1 LGHNA and CDR2 YNFKEQ. The library came from three nested PCR rounds adapted from ARM-PCR protocols. Each CDR3 protein is one row after TCRdb ran MiXCR on the multiplex PCR reads. The sample contains 44,000 or so distinct CDR3 sequences, roughly three fifths of which appear only once. No cell sorting was done before RNA was extracted from the tissue. More than 3 cm separated this lung sample from the edge of the tumor. Between August and November 2014, newly diagnosed, chemotherapy-naive lung cancer patients underwent thoracic surgery in China. With respect to this clonotype: Its antigen is not identified. Here the CDR3 omits its conserved ending phenylalanine or tryptophan, so a read error is the likely source. It is unclear where the CDR3 begins or ends on the DNA, so no DNA is shown, and the CDR3 is as TCRdb lists it.

This clonotype originated in a woman aged 40 to 55 with non-small cell lung cancer. The sample consisted of distant non-tumor lung tissue. This chain joins TRBV4-2 and TRBJ2-2; the tabulated D call, TRBD1, remains unverified against the DNA. The CDR3 spells CASSQARGTGELFL.